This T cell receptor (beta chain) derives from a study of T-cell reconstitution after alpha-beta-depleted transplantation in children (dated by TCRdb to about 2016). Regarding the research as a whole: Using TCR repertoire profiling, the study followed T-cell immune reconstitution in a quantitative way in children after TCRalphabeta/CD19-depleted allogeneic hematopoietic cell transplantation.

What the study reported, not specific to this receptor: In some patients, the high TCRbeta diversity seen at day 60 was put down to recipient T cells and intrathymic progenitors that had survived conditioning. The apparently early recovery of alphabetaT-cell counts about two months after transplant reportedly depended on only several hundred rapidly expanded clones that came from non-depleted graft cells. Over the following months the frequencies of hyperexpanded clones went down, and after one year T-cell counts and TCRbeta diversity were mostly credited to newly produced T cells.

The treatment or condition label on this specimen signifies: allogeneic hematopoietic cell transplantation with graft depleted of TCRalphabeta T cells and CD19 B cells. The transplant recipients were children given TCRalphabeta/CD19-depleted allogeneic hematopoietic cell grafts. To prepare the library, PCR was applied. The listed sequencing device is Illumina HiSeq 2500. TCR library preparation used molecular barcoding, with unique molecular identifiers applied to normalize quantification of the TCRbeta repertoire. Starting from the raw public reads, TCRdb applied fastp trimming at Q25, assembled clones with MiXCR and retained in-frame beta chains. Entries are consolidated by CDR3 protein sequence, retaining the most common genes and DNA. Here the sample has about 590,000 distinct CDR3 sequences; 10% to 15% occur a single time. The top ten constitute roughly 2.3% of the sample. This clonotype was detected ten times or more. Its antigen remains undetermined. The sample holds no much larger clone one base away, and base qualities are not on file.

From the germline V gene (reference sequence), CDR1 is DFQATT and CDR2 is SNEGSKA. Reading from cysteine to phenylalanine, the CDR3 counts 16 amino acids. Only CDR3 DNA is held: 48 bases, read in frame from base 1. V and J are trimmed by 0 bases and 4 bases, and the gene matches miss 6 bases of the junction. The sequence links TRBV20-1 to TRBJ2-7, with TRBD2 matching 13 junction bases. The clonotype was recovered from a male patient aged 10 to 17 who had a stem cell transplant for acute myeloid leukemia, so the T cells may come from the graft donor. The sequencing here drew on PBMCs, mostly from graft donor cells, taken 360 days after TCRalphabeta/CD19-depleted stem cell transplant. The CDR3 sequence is CSARDGLAGAWYEQYF. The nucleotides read TGCAGTGCTAGAGACGGACTAGCGGGAGCATGGTACGAGCAGTACTTC.